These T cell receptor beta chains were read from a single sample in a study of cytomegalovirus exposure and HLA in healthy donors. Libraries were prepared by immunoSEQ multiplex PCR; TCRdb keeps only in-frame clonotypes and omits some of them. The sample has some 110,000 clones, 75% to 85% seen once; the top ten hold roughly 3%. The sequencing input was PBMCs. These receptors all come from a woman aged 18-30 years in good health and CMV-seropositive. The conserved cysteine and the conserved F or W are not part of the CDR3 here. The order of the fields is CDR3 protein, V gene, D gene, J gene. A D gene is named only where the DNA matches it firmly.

cdr3_aa: ASSQLVGSQVYEQY
v_call: TRBV4-1
d_call: -
j_call: TRBJ2-7

cdr3_aa: ASTSGGTPGNTIY
v_call: TRBV28
d_call: -
j_call: TRBJ1-3

cdr3_aa: ASSLDRRSSTDTQY
v_call: TRBV4-1
d_call: -
j_call: TRBJ2-3

cdr3_aa: ASRGQGGQQY
v_call: TRBV5-6
d_call: TRBD1
j_call: TRBJ2-7

cdr3_aa: ASNVGGHEQY
v_call: TRBV28
d_call: -
j_call: TRBJ2-7

cdr3_aa: ASSLLGGGDEQY
v_call: TRBV28
d_call: -
j_call: TRBJ2-7

cdr3_aa: ASEVRGAQSYEQY
v_call: TRBV6-6
d_call: -
j_call: TRBJ2-7

cdr3_aa: ASSPILADTQY
v_call: TRBV11-2
d_call: -
j_call: TRBJ2-3

cdr3_aa: ATSRQRAGANVLT
v_call: TRBV15
d_call: -
j_call: TRBJ2-6

cdr3_aa: ASSYSHLSDNSPLH
v_call: TRBV6-5
d_call: -
j_call: TRBJ1-6

cdr3_aa: AWKYRGGVTEAF
v_call: TRBV30
d_call: -
j_call: TRBJ1-1

cdr3_aa: ASSFGSGNTETF
v_call: TRBV5-6
d_call: -
j_call: TRBJ1-1

cdr3_aa: ASARRDRRGETQY
v_call: TRBV6-1
d_call: TRBD1
j_call: TRBJ2-5

cdr3_aa: ASSLGTENEQY
v_call: TRBV7-6
d_call: TRBD1
j_call: TRBJ2-7

cdr3_aa: ASSYGTSYEQY
v_call: TRBV6-5
d_call: -
j_call: TRBJ2-7

cdr3_aa: ASSERGVRAF
v_call: TRBV2
d_call: -
j_call: TRBJ1-1